This entry describes one T cell receptor (beta chain). Deletions cut 3 bases from V and 12 bases from J, with 13 bases between. The CDR3 extends over 13 amino acids. CDR1 is SGDLS and CDR2 is YYNGEE in the germline V gene. The data were taken from a study of cytomegalovirus exposure and HLA in healthy donors. 60 Vbeta and 13 Jbeta primers were used in PCR. The method was immunoSEQ multiplex PCR; TCRdb's version includes in-frame clones alone and lacks a portion of them. The repertoire holds fewer than 150,000 clones, with about 80% as singletons. The donors were healthy bone marrow donors. The clonotype comes from a male donor in good health and CMV-seronegative. Sequenced material: PBMCs. This chain uses TRBV9 with TRBJ1-6, with D unresolved. The CDR3 DNA sequence: TGTGCCAGCAGCGGGGCAATGAGAGAACCCCTCCACTTT. Translation gives CASSGAMREPLHF.